This TCR beta chain stems from a study of vaccination effects on CD4 cells after COVID-19. This table comes from immunoSEQ multiplex PCR, and its TCRdb copy is limited to in-frame clones, with some not included. The sample holds about 16,000 clones, about 78% seen once. Concerning this clone: Its specificity is unknown.

CD4+ T cells specific for antigen were expanded with viral peptide pools by the ViraFEST assay before sequencing. Around day 10 of culture, CD4+ T cells were separated out. Participants got two doses of BNT162b2 or mRNA-1273 vaccine. Vaccine recipients had no previous SARS-CoV-2 infection; their nucleocapsid antibodies were negative. In culture with 10 IU/ml IL-2 and about 9.7 ug/ml peptides, PBMC were grown at roughly 2 million per well. In the cultures, half the medium was exchanged for IL-2 medium on days 3 and 7. Trimming left V 3 bases short and J 6 bases short, with 9 bases between. The CDR3 runs to 14 residues. Germline CDR1 is MNHEY and CDR2 is SMNVEV (reference sequence).

This sequence was found in a human donor who received a COVID-19 vaccine. This chain links TRBV27 with TRBJ1-6, with no clear D. The sample in question was CD4+ T cells from PBMCs cultured with HCoV-NL63 spike peptides, obtained after COVID-19 vaccination. The CDR3 sequence: CASSFREGNSPLHF. CDR3 nucleotide sequence: TGTGCCAGCAGTTTCCGGGAGGGTAATTCACCCCTCCACTTT.